This T cell receptor (beta chain) was retrieved from a study of shared clonotypes between healthy human individuals. This CDR3 has 16 residues. The V and J ends lost 2 bases and 0 bases respectively, with 10 bases between them. Germline lookup yields CDR1 KGHSH and CDR2 LQKENI. Genomic DNA per cell subset filled all wells of several immunoSEQ plates. Sequenced by immunoSEQ multiplex PCR; TCRdb stores in-frame clones only, minus some. The table has roughly 2,500,000 clones, more than 85% seen once. This receptor was taken from a man aged 18 to 30 in good health. Some clones in this sample may be carry-over from other donors' samples. The rearrangement joins TRBV18 to TRBJ2-2, with D perhaps assigned TRBD1 or TRBD2 (5 bases each). The specimen was naive CD4+ T cells from PBMCs. As to subset: CD45RA+ positively selected. The CDR3 region is CASSPGGPTNTGELFF. The CDR3 nucleotides are TGTGCCAGCTCACCAGGGGGACCCACGAACACCGGGGAGCTGTTTTTT.